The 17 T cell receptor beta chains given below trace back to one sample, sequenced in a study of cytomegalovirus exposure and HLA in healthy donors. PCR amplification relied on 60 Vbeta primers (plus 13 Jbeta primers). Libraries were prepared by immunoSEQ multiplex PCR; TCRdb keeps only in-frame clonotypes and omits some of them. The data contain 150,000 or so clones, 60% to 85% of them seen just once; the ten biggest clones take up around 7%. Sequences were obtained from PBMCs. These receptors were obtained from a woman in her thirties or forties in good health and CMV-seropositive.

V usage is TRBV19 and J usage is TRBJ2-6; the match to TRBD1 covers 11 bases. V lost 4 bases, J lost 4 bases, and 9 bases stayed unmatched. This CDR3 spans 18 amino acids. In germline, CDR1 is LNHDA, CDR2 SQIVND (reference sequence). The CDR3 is CASSRSGTGGSGANVLTF. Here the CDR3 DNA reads TGTGCCAGTAGTAGGTCCGGGACAGGGGGTTCCGGGGCCAACGTCCTGACTTTC.

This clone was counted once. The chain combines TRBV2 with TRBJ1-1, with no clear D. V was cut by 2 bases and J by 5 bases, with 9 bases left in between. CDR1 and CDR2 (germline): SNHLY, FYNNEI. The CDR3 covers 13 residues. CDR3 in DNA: TGTGCCAGCAGTGAAAGCTGGAGAACTGAAGCTTTCTTT. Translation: CASSESWRTEAFF.

This CDR3 is CASSYDRDRNTEAFF. CDR3 DNA sequence: TGTGCCAGCAGTTACGATCGGGACAGGAACACTGAAGCTTTCTTT. The V gene is TRBV6-5, the J gene TRBJ1-1; TRBD1 matches at 7 bases. The CDR3 is 15 amino acids. The germline V gene has CDR1 MNHEY and CDR2 SVGAGI. Germline trimming cut 2 bases from V and 1 base from J; bases unmatched to any gene: 4.

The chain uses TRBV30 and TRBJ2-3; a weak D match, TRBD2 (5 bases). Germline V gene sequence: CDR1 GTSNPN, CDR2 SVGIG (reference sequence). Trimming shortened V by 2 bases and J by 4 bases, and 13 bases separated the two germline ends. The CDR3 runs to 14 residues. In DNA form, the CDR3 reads TGTGCCTGGAGTCCTAGCCTCTCCTCAGATACGCAGTATTTT. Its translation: CAWSPSLSSDTQYF.

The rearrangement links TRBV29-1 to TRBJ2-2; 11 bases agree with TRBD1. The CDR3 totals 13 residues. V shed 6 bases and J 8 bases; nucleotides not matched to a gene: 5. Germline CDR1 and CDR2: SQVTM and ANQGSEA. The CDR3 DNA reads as TGCAGCGTCCAGGACAGGGGGCCGGGGGAGCTGTTTTTT. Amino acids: CSVQDRGPGELFF.

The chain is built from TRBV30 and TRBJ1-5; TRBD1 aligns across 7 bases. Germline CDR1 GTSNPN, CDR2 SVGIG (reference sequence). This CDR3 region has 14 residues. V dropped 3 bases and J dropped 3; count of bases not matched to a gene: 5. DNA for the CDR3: TGTGCCTGGAGCCCCGGGACAGTCAATCAGCCCCAGCATTTT. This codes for CAWSPGTVNQPQHF.

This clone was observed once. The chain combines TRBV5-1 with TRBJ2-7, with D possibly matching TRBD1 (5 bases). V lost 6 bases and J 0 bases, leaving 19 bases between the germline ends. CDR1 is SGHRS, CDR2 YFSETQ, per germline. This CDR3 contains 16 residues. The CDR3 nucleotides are TGCGCCAGCAAGACCGGTGGGGCGGAAGGCTCCTACGAGCAGTACTTC. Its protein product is CASKTGGAEGSYEQYF.

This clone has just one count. The CDR3: CASSKETGVRDTEAFF. In DNA, the CDR3 is TGTGCCAGCAGTAAAGAGACAGGGGTCAGGGACACTGAAGCTTTCTTT. V gene TRBV6-1 combines with J gene TRBJ1-1, with 8 bases lining up with TRBD1. From germline, CDR1 is MNHNS and CDR2 SASEGT. V lost 5 bases, J lost 3 bases, and 11 bases stayed unmatched. The CDR3 consists of 16 residues.

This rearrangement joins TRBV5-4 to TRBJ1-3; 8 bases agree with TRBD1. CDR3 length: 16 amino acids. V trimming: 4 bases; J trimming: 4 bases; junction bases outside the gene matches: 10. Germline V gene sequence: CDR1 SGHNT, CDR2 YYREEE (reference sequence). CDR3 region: CASSTGQGRNGNTIYF. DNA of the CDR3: TGTGCCAGCAGCACCGGACAGGGAAGAAACGGAAACACCATATATTTT.

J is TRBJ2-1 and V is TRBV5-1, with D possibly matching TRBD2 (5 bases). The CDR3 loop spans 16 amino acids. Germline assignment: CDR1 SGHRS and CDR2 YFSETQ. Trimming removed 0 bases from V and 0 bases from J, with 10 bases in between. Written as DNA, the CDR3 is TGCGCCAGCAGCTTGGCCCGGAGCGGCTCCTACAATGAGCAGTTCTTC. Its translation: CASSLARSGSYNEQFF.

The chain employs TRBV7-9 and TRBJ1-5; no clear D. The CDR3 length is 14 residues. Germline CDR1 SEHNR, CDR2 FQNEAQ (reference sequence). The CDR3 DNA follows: TGTTCCGCCCGGAGGTTCTCCTTATATCAGCCCCAGCATTTT. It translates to CSARRFSLYQPQHF.

The CDR3 spells CATYAGSFSGNTIYF. In DNA form, the CDR3 reads TGTGCCACTTACGCCGGGAGCTTCTCTGGAAACACCATATATTTT. The chain carries TRBV6-5 and TRBJ1-3; unclear D gene. The V end was cut by 10 bases, the J end by 0 bases, with 16 bases between. Germline assignment: CDR1 MNHEY and CDR2 SVGAGI. This CDR3 is built from 15 residues.

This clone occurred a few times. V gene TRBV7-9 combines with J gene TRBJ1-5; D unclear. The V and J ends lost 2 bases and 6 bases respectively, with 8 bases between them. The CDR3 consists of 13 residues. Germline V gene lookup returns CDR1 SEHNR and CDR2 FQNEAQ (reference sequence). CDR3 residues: CASSLMRGQPQHF. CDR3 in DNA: TGTGCCAGCAGCTTAATGCGAGGTCAGCCCCAGCATTTT.

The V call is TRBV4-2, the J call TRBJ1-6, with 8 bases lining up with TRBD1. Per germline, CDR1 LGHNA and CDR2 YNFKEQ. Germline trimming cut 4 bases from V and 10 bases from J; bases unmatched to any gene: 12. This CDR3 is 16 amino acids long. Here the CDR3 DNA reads TGTGCCAGCAGCCGCCCACAGGGGGGCTGGGAGTCACCCCTCCACTTT. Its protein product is CASSRPQGGWESPLHF.

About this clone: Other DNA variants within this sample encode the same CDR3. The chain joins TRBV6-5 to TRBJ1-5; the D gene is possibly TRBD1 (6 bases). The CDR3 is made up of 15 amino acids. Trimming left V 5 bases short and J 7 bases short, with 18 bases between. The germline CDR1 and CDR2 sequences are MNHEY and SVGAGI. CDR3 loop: CASSRDRNGRQPQHF. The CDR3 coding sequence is TGTGCCAGCAGTCGAGACAGGAACGGGAGGCAGCCCCAGCATTTT.

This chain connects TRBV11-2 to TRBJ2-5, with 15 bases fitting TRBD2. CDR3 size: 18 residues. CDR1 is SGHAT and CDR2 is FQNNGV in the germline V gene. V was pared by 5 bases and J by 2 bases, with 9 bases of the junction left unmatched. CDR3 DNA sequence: TGTGCCAGCAGCACCGGACTAGCGGGGGGGCGTGGGCAAGAGACCCAGTACTTC. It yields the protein CASSTGLAGGRGQETQYF.

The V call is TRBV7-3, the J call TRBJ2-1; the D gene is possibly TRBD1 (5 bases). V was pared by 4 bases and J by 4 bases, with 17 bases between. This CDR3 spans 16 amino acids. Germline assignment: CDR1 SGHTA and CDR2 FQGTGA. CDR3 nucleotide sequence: TGTGCCAGCAGCTCTCGAACTGGGTCAGGGTACAATGAGCAGTTCTTC. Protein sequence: CASSSRTGSGYNEQFF.